This TCR beta chain was sequenced for a study of PD-1 blockade in classical Hodgkin lymphoma. The study, taken as a whole, reports: TCR diversity in CD4+, not CD8+, cells rose significantly by C4D1.

The ends were cut back, 3 bases at V and 11 bases at J, with 14 bases in the middle. The CDR3 totals 12 residues. Germline V CDR1 and CDR2: SGHDT, YYEEEE. There was relapse after autologous stem cell transplantation in every patient, and there was variation in brentuximab vedotin exposure. Complete response, partial response or progressive disease was each patient's best response. Points on this clone: No antigen is known for it.

Some clones are missing from TCRdb's copy, which holds only in-frame ones; the method was immunoSEQ multiplex PCR. The sample yields 53,000 or so clones, approximately 81% seen once. The sample was peripheral blood mononuclear cells (PBMCs), taken at baseline. The chain couples TRBV5-6 to TRBJ1-1; tentative D call: TRBD1 (5 bases). The TCR originated in a human donor with classical Hodgkin lymphoma. CDR3 nucleotides: TGTGCCAGCAGCTACGTCAGGGCTGGCGCTTTCTTT. Its translation: CASSYVRAGAFF.